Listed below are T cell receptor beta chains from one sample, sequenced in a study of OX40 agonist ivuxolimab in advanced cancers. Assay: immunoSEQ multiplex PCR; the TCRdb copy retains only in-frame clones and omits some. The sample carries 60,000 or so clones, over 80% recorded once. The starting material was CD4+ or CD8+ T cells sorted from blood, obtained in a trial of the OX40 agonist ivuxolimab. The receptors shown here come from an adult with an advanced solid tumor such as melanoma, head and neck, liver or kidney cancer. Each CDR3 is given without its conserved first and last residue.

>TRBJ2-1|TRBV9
ASSLYRAPRSYNEQF
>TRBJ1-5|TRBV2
ASSRKFTGRGDQPQH
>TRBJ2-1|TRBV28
ASSLYLGLANTPSSYNEQF
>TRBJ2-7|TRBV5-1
ASQGDNDYEQY
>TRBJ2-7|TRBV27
ASSLIPAGYEQY
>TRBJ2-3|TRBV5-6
ASSTTGGKNTQY
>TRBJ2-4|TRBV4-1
ASSPGPRGLRTKNIQY
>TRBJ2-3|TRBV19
ASTLSGWRADTQY
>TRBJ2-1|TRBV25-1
ASSEGVRGLDEQF
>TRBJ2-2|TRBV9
ASSVGGDTGELF
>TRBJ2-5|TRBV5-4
ASSLRSHQQETQY
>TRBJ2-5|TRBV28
ASSPTGALAQY
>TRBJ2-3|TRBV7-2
ASSLGGGRTDTQY
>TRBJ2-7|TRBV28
ASGGTGTPSYEQY
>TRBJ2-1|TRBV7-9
ASSNEAGGPYNEQF
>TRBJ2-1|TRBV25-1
ASSQAGTLDNEQF
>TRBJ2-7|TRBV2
ASSLDQNYEQY
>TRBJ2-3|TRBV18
ASSRAHGGTDTQY
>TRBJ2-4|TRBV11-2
ASSLALGPTGKNIQY
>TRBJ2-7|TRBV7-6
ASGPLAGGPDEQY
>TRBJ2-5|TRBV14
ASSQTSGSGETQY
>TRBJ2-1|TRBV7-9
ASSRQGDEQF
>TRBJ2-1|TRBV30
AWSGVGLAGMNEQF
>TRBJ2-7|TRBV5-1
ATGTGGPPDEQY
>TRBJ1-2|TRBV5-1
ASSLSGVENYGYT